This is a list of T cell receptor beta chains from one sample in a study of tumor-infiltrating lymphocytes in primary liver carcinoma. TCRdb reanalysed the multiplex PCR reads using MiXCR and keeps one entry per CDR3 protein. The table has roughly 80,000 distinct CDR3 sequences, 71% seen once. Sequencing was carried out using liver tumor tissue from sampling region 4. These receptors all stem from a woman aged 60 to 75 with primary liver carcinoma and hepatitis B virus infection. Each CDR3 is given with its conserved first and last residue. A D gene is named only where the DNA matches it firmly. Some rows mark clone size as missing; the rest say once, few, many or name a class of expanded clone.

length,J,D,size,V,CDR3,DNA
14,TRBJ2-7,TRBD2,medium-sized,TRBV29-1,CSVVGGRGVDEQYF,TGCAGCGTTGTAGGCGGGAGGGGAGTCGACGAGCAGTACTTC
11,TRBJ1-1,TRBD1,NA,TRBV6-2/TRBV6-3,CVSGGQVEAFF,TGTGTCAGCGGGGGACAGGTCGAAGCTTTCTTT
14,TRBJ1-1,TRBD1,NA,TRBV11-3,CASSYRGSDTEAFF,TGTGCCAGTAGCTACAGGGGGTCGGACACTGAAGCTTTCTTC
15,TRBJ2-1,NA,NA,TRBV11-2,CASSLGTSWMLEQFF,TGTGCCAGCAGCTTAGGAACTAGCTGGATGCTTGAGCAGTTCTTT
15,TRBJ2-1,NA,many,TRBV9,CASSPLADTYNEQFF,TGTGCCAGCAGCCCCTTAGCCGATACCTACAATGAGCAGTTCTTC
15,TRBJ2-5,TRBD2,many,TRBV5-4,CASSLPGRGGETQYF,TGTGCCAGCAGCTTACCCGGGAGGGGGGGAGAGACCCAGTACTTC
14,TRBJ1-6,NA,NA,TRBV2,CASMWGVYNSPLHF,TGTGCCAGCATGTGGGGTGTCTATAATTCACCCCTCCACTTT
14,TRBJ1-2,NA,NA,TRBV28,CASSQFPQLYGYTF,TGTGCCAGCAGCCAGTTTCCGCAACTCTATGGTTACACCTTC
13,TRBJ2-4,TRBD2,NA,TRBV10-2,CATLGLAEYIQYF,TGCGCCACCCTGGGACTAGCGGAATACATTCAATACTTC
16,TRBJ2-7,TRBD1,once,TRBV11-2,CASNLGGQGSHHEQYF,TGTGCCAGCAACTTAGGGGGACAGGGGTCTCACCACGAGCAGTACTTC
16,TRBJ2-7,TRBD2,NA,TRBV28,CDSSFLGLASPYEQYF,TGTGACAGCAGTTTCCTGGGACTAGCGTCTCCCTACGAGCAGTACTTC
11,TRBJ2-1,TRBD1,NA,TRBV19,CASSWTGRQSF,TGTGCCAGTAGCTGGACAGGGCGGCAGTCCTTC
19,TRBJ2-1,TRBD2,many,TRBV5-6,CASSFLSGRAFTRDYEQFF,TGTGCCAGCAGCTTTCTTAGCGGGAGGGCCTTTACAAGGGACTATGAGCAGTTCTTC
14,TRBJ1-2,NA,NA,TRBV11-2,CASSGDWRDYGYTF,TGTGCCAGCAGCGGGGACTGGCGAGACTATGGCTACACCTTC